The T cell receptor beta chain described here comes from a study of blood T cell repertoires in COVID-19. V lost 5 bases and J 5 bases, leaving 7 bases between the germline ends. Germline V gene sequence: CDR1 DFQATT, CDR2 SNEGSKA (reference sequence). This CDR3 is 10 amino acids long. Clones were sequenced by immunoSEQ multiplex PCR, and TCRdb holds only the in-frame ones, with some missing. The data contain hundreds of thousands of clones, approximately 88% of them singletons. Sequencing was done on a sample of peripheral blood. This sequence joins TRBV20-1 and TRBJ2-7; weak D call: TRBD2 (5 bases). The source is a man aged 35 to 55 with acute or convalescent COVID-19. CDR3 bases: TGCAGTGCTTGGGAGCACGAGCAGTACTTC. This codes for CSAWEHEQYF.